Following are 21 T cell receptor beta chains from one sample sequenced in a study of blood T cell repertoires in COVID-19. The data were produced by immunoSEQ multiplex PCR, yet TCRdb's version contains in-frame clones alone and is incomplete. The table has a few hundred thousand clones, 70% to 90% seen once; the top ten hold 3.6%. Input material: peripheral blood. The receptors were gathered from a man aged 18 to 35 with active or convalescent COVID-19.

This rearrangement joins TRBV18 to TRBJ1-4, with 10 bases lining up with TRBD1. Trimming took 2 bases from V and 7 from J; bases not matched to a gene: 1. Germline-derived CDR1 and CDR2 are KGHSH and LQKENI. The CDR3 consists of 14 residues. Here the CDR3 reads CASSPRDRGEKLFF. For the CDR3, the DNA is TGTGCCAGCTCACCAAGGGACAGGGGTGAAAAACTGTTTTTT.

CDR3 sequence: CASSQVVTGHLIARGYTF. In DNA, the CDR3 is TGTGCCAGCAGCCAAGTGGTTACAGGGCATCTCATTGCGCGTGGCTACACCTTC. V gene TRBV3-1 (or the pseudogene TRBV3-2) combines with J gene TRBJ1-2, with D perhaps matching TRBD1 (6 bases). The CDR3 extends over 18 amino acids. V was shortened by 1 base and J by 7 bases, with 25 bases between the two germline ends. Germline V gene data show CDR1 as LGHDT and CDR2 as YNNKEL (reference sequence).

The chain is built from TRBV19 and TRBJ1-3; TRBD1 might be the D (6 bases). The V gene's germline CDR1 is LNHDA and CDR2 SQIVND (reference sequence). This CDR3 has 15 amino acids. V shed 7 bases and J shed 0 bases, with 13 bases lying between them. The CDR3 DNA is TGTGCCAGTAAACAGGGAAGGCCCTCTGGAAACACCATATATTTT. Encoded protein: CASKQGRPSGNTIYF.

The CDR3 loop is CASNTAGGIYVRANYGYTF. The CDR3 DNA reads as TGTGCCAGCAATACTGCAGGGGGGATCTACGTAAGAGCTAACTATGGCTACACCTTC. The V call is TRBV28, the J call TRBJ1-2; 7 bases are shared with TRBD1. The junction had 20 bases not matched to a gene; V was cut back by 7 bases and J by 0 bases. Germline CDR1 and CDR2: MDHEN and SYDVKM. The CDR3 loop spans 19 amino acids.

The rearrangement joins TRBV19 to TRBJ1-5; TRBD1 is a possible D gene (5 bases). CDR1 is LNHDA, CDR2 SQIVND, per germline (reference sequence). This CDR3 is built from 14 residues. With 3 bases removed from V and 5 bases from J, the gap between germline ends came to 11 bases. The CDR3 DNA reads TGTGCCAGTAGTATTGGAGGGGATGATCAGCCCCAGCATTTT. Protein product: CASSIGGDDQPQHF. The full variable domain, with the rest looked up from reference TRBV19 and TRBJ1-5, is DGGITQSPKYLFRKEGQNVTLSCEQNLNHDAMYWYRQDPGQGLRLIYYSQIVNDFQKGDIAEGYSVSREKKESFPLTVTSAQKNPTAFYLCASSIGGDDQPQHFGDGTRLSIL.

This clone was recorded once. V and J are TRBV7-3 and TRBJ2-3; 7 bases match TRBD1. The CDR3 has 15 amino acids. The germline gives CDR1 SGHTA, CDR2 FQGTGA. With 4 bases clipped from V and 7 bases from J, the junction kept 11 bases outside the gene matches. CDR3 sequence (DNA): TGTGCCAGCAGCTATGGGACAGACGGGACATATACGCAGTATTTT. It encodes CASSYGTDGTYTQYF.

The CDR3 here is CSVVPGGRGTQYF. The CDR3 region has the DNA TGCAGCGTTGTTCCAGGGGGCCGGGGGACCCAGTACTTC. The J gene is TRBJ2-5, the V gene TRBV29-1, with 8 bases lining up with TRBD1. This CDR3 is 13 amino acids long. Trimming took 4 bases from V and 7 from J; bases not matched to a gene: 8. Germline lookup yields CDR1 SQVTM and CDR2 ANQGSEA.

The chain recombines TRBV7-9 with TRBJ1-4; the match to TRBD1 covers 7 bases. The junction had 7 bases not matched to a gene; V was cut back by 5 bases and J by 7 bases. Germline CDR1 and CDR2: SEHNR and FQNEAQ (reference sequence). The CDR3 has 14 amino acids. The CDR3 DNA reads TGTGCCAGCAGCCCAGGGGGAAACGGTGAAAAACTGTTTTTT. It yields the protein CASSPGGNGEKLFF.

The chain couples TRBV7-9 to TRBJ2-5; possible D gene TRBD2, 6 bases. The germline CDR1 and CDR2 sequences are SEHNR and FQNEAQ (reference sequence). V lost 4 bases and J 5 bases, leaving 8 bases between the germline ends. The CDR3 loop spans 12 amino acids. The CDR3 bases are TGTGCCAGCAGCTCGGGGAGGGAGACCCAGTACTTC. This gives the protein CASSSGRETQYF.

This chain links TRBV10-1 with TRBJ1-1; D gene unclear. CDR3 length: 14 residues. The ends were cut back, 5 bases at V and 1 base at J, with 11 bases in the middle. The germline CDR1 and CDR2 sequences are WNHNN and SYGVQD (reference sequence). The CDR3 nucleotides read TGCGCCAGCAGTCCGTCTTCTACGAACACTGAAGCTTTCTTT. This translates into CASSPSSTNTEAFF.

This clone was found once. This chain joins TRBV6-9 and TRBJ1-2; TRBD1 matches at 7 bases. The trim removed 10 bases at V and 7 bases at J, leaving 12 bases unmatched. This CDR3 is 13 amino acids long. In germline, CDR1 is MNHGY, CDR2 SVAAGI. CDR3 sequence reads: CANYGATGLGYTF. The CDR3, as DNA: TGTGCCAATTATGGGGCGACAGGGCTTGGCTACACCTTC.

The chain has TRBV19 and TRBJ2-7, with a possible D match to TRBD2 (6 bases). Germline assignment: CDR1 LNHDA and CDR2 SQIVND (reference sequence). This CDR3 contains 12 residues. Trimming took 0 bases from V and 10 from J, leaving 10 bases between them. DNA of the CDR3: TGTGCCAGTAGTATAGAGGGGGGTCCTCAGTACTTC. This gives the protein CASSIEGGPQYF.

This rearrangement joins TRBV4-1 to TRBJ1-1; D is unresolved. V shed 0 bases and J shed 6 bases, with 11 bases lying between them. CDR1 and CDR2 (germline): MGHRA, YSYEKL. CDR3 length equals 14 residues. This chain's CDR3 is CASSQDPRPPEAFF. The CDR3 DNA follows: TGCGCCAGCAGCCAAGACCCTCGTCCCCCTGAAGCTTTCTTT.

The chain employs TRBV9 and TRBJ1-2; a weak D match, TRBD1 (6 bases). Germline V gives CDR1 SGDLS, CDR2 YYNGEE. V was clipped by 4 bases and J by 4 bases, with 20 bases between them. This CDR3 comprises 16 residues. The chain's CDR3 is CASSSRLLGAPYGYTF. CDR3 DNA sequence: TGTGCCAGCAGCTCGCGCCTTTTGGGGGCTCCCTATGGCTACACCTTC.

The V call is TRBV4-3, the J call TRBJ1-2, with TRBD1 matching 7 bases. The CDR3 is 14 amino acids. V lost 5 bases, J lost 5 bases, and 8 bases stayed unmatched. Per the germline V gene, CDR1 is LGHNA and CDR2 is YSLEER. CDR3 nucleotide sequence: TGCGCCAGCAGCTCCACACAGGGGAGGTATGGCTACACCTTC. The encoded protein is CASSSTQGRYGYTF.

This chain links TRBV3-1 (or the pseudogene TRBV3-2) with TRBJ1-1, with D possibly being TRBD1 (5 bases). CDR3 length equals 13 residues. In germline, CDR1 is LGHDT, CDR2 YNNKEL (reference sequence). Trimming took off 2 bases at V and 4 bases at J, with 8 bases between the two ends. The CDR3 bases are TGTGCCAGCAGCCAACAGGGATCCACTGAAGCTTTCTTT. Its protein product is CASSQQGSTEAFF.

The genes are TRBV9 and TRBJ2-5, with 9 nucleotides matching TRBD2. With V trimmed by 4 bases and J by 5 bases, 9 bases remained unmatched. CDR1 and CDR2 (germline): SGDLS, YYNGEE. The CDR3 spans 15 residues. The CDR3 region has the DNA TGTGCCAGCAGCATTTCCGGGACTAGCAGTGAGACCCAGTACTTC. Translating it yields CASSISGTSSETQYF.

V gene TRBV5-1 combines with J gene TRBJ2-7, with TRBD1 identical over 10 bases. The CDR3 extends over 14 amino acids. CDR1 and CDR2 from the germline V gene are SGHRS and YFSETQ. With 4 bases clipped from V and 3 bases from J, the junction kept 4 bases outside the gene matches. The CDR3 spells CASSTGTGDYEQYF. The DNA for the CDR3 is TGCGCCAGCAGCACCGGGACAGGGGACTACGAGCAGTACTTC.

This chain joins TRBV6-5 and TRBJ1-1; TRBD1 matches 7 bases. With V trimmed by 6 bases and J by 5 bases, 3 bases remained unmatched. Per the germline V gene, CDR1 is MNHEY and CDR2 is SVGAGI. This CDR3 spans 12 amino acids. The CDR3 protein is CASRQGRTEAFF. Here the CDR3 DNA reads TGTGCCAGCAGACAGGGGAGGACTGAAGCTTTCTTT.

V usage is TRBV7-9 and J usage is TRBJ1-1; maybe TRBD1 (5 bases). CDR1 SEHNR and CDR2 FQNEAQ come from the germline V gene (reference sequence). This CDR3 contains 14 residues. V dropped 1 base and J dropped 4 bases, with 10 bases sitting between them. The CDR3 coding sequence is TGTGCCAGCAGCTTAGTTCAGGGTACCACTGAAGCTTTCTTT. Translation gives CASSLVQGTTEAFF. The variable domain in full, with the rest retrieved from reference TRBV7-9 and TRBJ1-1, is DTGVSQNPRHKITKRGQNVTFRCDPISEHNRLYWYRQTLGQGPEFLTYFQNEAQLEKSRLLSDRFSAERPKGSFSTLEIQRTEQGDSAMYLCASSLVQGTTEAFFGQGTRLTVV.

CDR3 protein: CASSPLSGSSTDTQYF. The DNA of the CDR3 is TGTGCCAGCAGCCCCCTATCGGGGTCTAGCACAGATACGCAGTATTTT. V gene TRBV11-3 combines with J gene TRBJ2-3; maybe TRBD2 (5 bases). V lost 5 bases and J 0 bases, leaving 15 bases between the germline ends. There are 16 residues in the CDR3. Germline values: CDR1 SGHNT, CDR2 YENEEA. Full variable domain (outside the CDR3, taken from reference TRBV11-3 and TRBJ2-3): EAGVVQSPRYKIIEKKQPVAFWCNPISGHNTLYWYLQNLGQGPELLIRYENEEAVDDSQLPKDRFSAERLKGVDSTLKIQPAELGDSAVYLCASSPLSGSSTDTQYFGPGTRLTVL.